The rows below give T cell receptor beta chains drawn from one sample of a study of blood T cell repertoires in COVID-19. Some clones are missing from TCRdb's copy, which holds only in-frame ones; the method was immunoSEQ multiplex PCR. The repertoire holds some 460,000 clones, with 87% as singletons. Source material: PBMCs or T cells enriched from blood (not recorded which). The receptors were sampled from a woman aged 18-29 years with acute COVID-19. CDR3s include the opening cysteine and the closing phenylalanine or tryptophan. D genes are given only for firm matches.

v_gene	j_gene	d_gene	CDR3nt	CDR3aa
TRBV28	TRBJ1-5	-	TGTGCCAGCAGGACGGAGGGGACGAGGCCCCAGCATTTT	CASRTEGTRPQHF
TRBV12-3/TRBV12-4	TRBJ1-1	TRBD1	TGTGCCAGCATCTCGAGACAGGGTGTTGAAGCTTTCTTT	CASISRQGVEAFF
TRBV19	TRBJ1-5	TRBD1	TGTGCCAGTAGTGACGACAGGGGAAATCAGCCCCAGCATTTT	CASSDDRGNQPQHF
TRBV27	TRBJ2-6	-	TGTGCCAGCAGTTCACCGAGCTCTGGGGCCAACGTCCTGACTTTC	CASSSPSSGANVLTF
TRBV28	TRBJ2-3	-	TGTGCCAGCAGCAGGGGTAGCACAGATACGCAGTATTTT	CASSRGSTDTQYF
TRBV7-9	TRBJ2-5	TRBD2	TGTGCCAGCAGCCCGGGACTAGCGGGCAGGGGTCAAGAGACCCAGTACTTC	CASSPGLAGRGQETQYF
TRBV7-9	TRBJ2-7	TRBD2	TGTGCCAGCAGCCGGCGGACTAGCGGGAGATCCTACGAGCAGTACTTC	CASSRRTSGRSYEQYF
TRBV5-6	TRBJ1-2	-	TGTGCCAGCAGCTTGGTGGGGGGGCGAGGCTACACCTTC	CASSLVGGRGYTF
TRBV9	TRBJ1-1	-	TGTGCCAGCTCGACACTGAACACTGAAGCTTTCTTT	CASSTLNTEAFF
TRBV24-1	TRBJ2-1	TRBD2	TGTGCCACCAGTGATGACAGGACTAGCGGGAGGGTTAATGAGCAGTTCTTC	CATSDDRTSGRVNEQFF
TRBV28	TRBJ2-3	TRBD2	TGTGCCAGCTGTGGGACTAGTTCTGATACGCAGTATTTT	CASCGTSSDTQYF
TRBV5-1	TRBJ2-2	-	TGCGCCAGCAGCGACACAGGATCTACCGGGGAGCTGTTTTTT	CASSDTGSTGELFF
TRBV4-2	TRBJ2-5	-	TGTGCCAGCAGCCAATTGACAGCGACTAGACTTGGCGAGACCCAGTACTTC	CASSQLTATRLGETQYF
TRBV7-9	TRBJ1-1	-	TGTGCCAGCAGCTTAGGGGATTGGGGCGTCGTCACTGAAGCTTTCTTT	CASSLGDWGVVTEAFF
TRBV27	TRBJ2-6	TRBD1	TGTGCCAGCACCTCTTGGACAGGGTCGGTGGGGGCCAACGTCCTGACTTTC	CASTSWTGSVGANVLTF
TRBV2	TRBJ2-1	TRBD2	TGTGCCAGCAGTGAAACATTAGCGGGAGCCCCTCAGTTCTTC	CASSETLAGAPQFF
TRBV29-1	TRBJ1-1	-	TGCAGCGTAAGGAACGGGGGTGTGGACACTGAAGCTTTCTTT	CSVRNGGVDTEAFF
TRBV9	TRBJ2-1	-	TGTGCCAGCAGCGCCTTCGACTGGAATCGTCCAAACAATGAGCAGTTCTTC	CASSAFDWNRPNNEQFF
TRBV5-1	TRBJ1-2	-	TGCGCCAGCAGCTTGCTTTCGGGGGTTAATTCCTATGGCTACACCTTC	CASSLLSGVNSYGYTF
TRBV19	TRBJ1-1	TRBD1	TGTGCCAGTAGTATACAACCGGGACAGGGGGAAGCTTTCTTT	CASSIQPGQGEAFF
TRBV14	TRBJ1-4	TRBD1	TGTGCCAGCAGCCCAGGCAGGGGGAGTAATGAAAAACTGTTTTTT	CASSPGRGSNEKLFF
TRBV10-3	TRBJ2-1	-	TGTGCCATCTTTGACGGGCGGGGTTACAATGAGCAGTTCTTC	CAIFDGRGYNEQFF
TRBV25-1	TRBJ1-3	-	TGTGCCCTACAGGGCTTTGCTGGAAACACCATATATTTT	CALQGFAGNTIYF